The 16 T cell receptor beta chains in this list originate from one sample, sequenced in a study of T cell responses to AZD1222 COVID-19 vaccine. Generated by immunoSEQ multiplex PCR, the TCRdb table keeps only in-frame clones and is missing some. The sample lists 150,000 to 190,000 clones, over 80% seen once, with just over 9% in the top ten. Sequences were derived from peripheral blood, sampled 28 days after the second AZD1222 dose. The receptors here all came from an adult who received the AZD1222 COVID-19 vaccine.

The chain joins TRBV5-8 to TRBJ2-1, with a weak D call TRBD1 (6 bases). V dropped 0 bases and J dropped 5 bases, with 12 bases sitting between them. CDR1 and CDR2 (germline): SGHTS, YDEGEE. The CDR3 is made up of 15 amino acids. As DNA, the CDR3 is TGTGCCAGCAGCTTGGGTCAGGGGCGAAACAATGAGCAGTTCTTC. Protein product: CASSLGQGRNNEQFF. The variable domain in full, with the rest retrieved from reference TRBV5-8 and TRBJ2-1, is EAGVTQSPTHLIKTRGQQATLRCSPISGHTSVYWYQQALGLGLQFLLWYDEGEERNRGNFPPRFSGRQFPNYSSELNVNALELEDSALYLCASSLGQGRNNEQFFGPGTRLTVL.

V is TRBV7-6 and J is TRBJ2-5, with 7 positions matching TRBD2. CDR1 SGHVS and CDR2 FNYEAQ come from the germline V gene. The CDR3 contains 18 residues. The V gene end was trimmed by 5 bases and the J gene end by 1 base; junction bases not matched to a gene: 16. CDR3 loop: CASSPPYAQPGGQETQYF. In DNA, the CDR3 is TGTGCCAGCAGCCCCCCCTATGCACAACCGGGGGGCCAAGAGACCCAGTACTTC.

The chain employs TRBV5-1 and TRBJ1-2; 7 bases fit TRBD1. Germline lookup yields CDR1 SGHRS and CDR2 YFSETQ. V dropped 1 base and J dropped 8; count of bases not matched to a gene: 11. The CDR3 contains 15 residues. The CDR3: CASSLYTGAEGGYTF. CDR3 DNA: TGCGCCAGCAGCTTGTATACAGGGGCGGAAGGGGGCTACACCTTC.

The gene calls are TRBV9 and TRBJ2-2, with D possibly being TRBD1 (5 bases). Germline V lookup: CDR1 SGDLS, CDR2 YYNGEE. The ends were cut back, 1 base at V and 5 bases at J, with 15 bases in the middle. The length of the CDR3 is 16 residues. CDR3 in amino acids: CASSVNPQGGTGELFF. CDR3 nucleotides: TGTGCCAGCAGCGTAAACCCCCAGGGTGGTACCGGGGAGCTGTTTTTT.

The chain links TRBV5-5 to TRBJ2-7; no clear D gene. Trimming removed 3 bases at V and 4 bases at J, with 11 bases between. The CDR3 is made up of 13 amino acids. The V gene's germline CDR1 is SGHKS and CDR2 YYEKEE (reference sequence). CDR3 region: CASSSTVGYEQYF. As DNA, the CDR3 is TGTGCCAGCAGCTCGACTGTGGGGTACGAGCAGTACTTC. The whole variable domain, remainder taken from reference TRBV5-5 and TRBJ2-7, is DAGVTQSPTHLIKTRGQQVTLRCSPISGHKSVSWYQQVLGQGPQFIFQYYEKEERGRGNFPDRFSARQFPNYSSELNVNALLLGDSALYLCASSSTVGYEQYFGPGTRLTVT.

V is TRBV25-1 and J is TRBJ1-1; D unresolved. Germline CDR1 reads MGHDK; CDR2 reads SYGVNS. The CDR3 is 11 amino acids. V was shortened by 3 bases and J by 12 bases, with 11 bases between the two germline ends. CDR3: CASSDGLGTFF. For the CDR3, the DNA is TGTGCCAGCAGTGATGGGCTTGGAACTTTCTTT.

This chain connects TRBV20-1 to TRBJ1-3; tentatively, D is TRBD1 (6 bases). The CDR3 sequence is 11 residues long. CDR1 is DFQATT, CDR2 SNEGSKA, per germline (reference sequence). V was clipped by 6 bases and J by 4 bases, with 7 bases between them. The CDR3 bases are TGCAGTGCGGACAGAGGAAACACCATATATTTT. This sequence encodes CSADRGNTIYF.

J is TRBJ1-2 and V is TRBV4-3; TRBD1 might be the D (5 bases). In germline, CDR1 is LGHNA, CDR2 YSLEER. V was trimmed by 0 bases and J by 6 bases, leaving 8 bases between them. The CDR3 is 13 amino acids. The CDR3, as DNA: TGCGCCAGCAGCCAAGATCGGGGGGATGGCTACACCTTC. This translates into CASSQDRGDGYTF.

This sequence joins TRBV2 and TRBJ1-3; D ambiguous. This CDR3 is built from 13 residues. V lost 5 bases and J 1 base, leaving 6 bases between the germline ends. Per the germline V gene, CDR1 is SNHLY and CDR2 is FYNNEI. CDR3 DNA sequence: TGTGCCAGCAGTCCTCTGTCTGGAAACACCATATATTTT. Protein: CASSPLSGNTIYF.

J is TRBJ2-3 and V is TRBV6-2 or TRBV6-3; D remains ambiguous. The V gene lost 4 bases and the J gene lost 6 bases, with 11 bases spanning the gap. Germline V lookup: CDR1 MNHEY, CDR2 SVGEGT. The CDR3 totals 13 residues. In nucleotides, the CDR3 is TGTGCCAGCAGTTTTCCCCCCAGGGATACGCAGTATTTT. Protein sequence: CASSFPPRDTQYF.

The chain links TRBV19 to TRBJ1-2; 8 bases are a match to TRBD1. With V trimmed by 3 bases and J by 2 bases, 2 bases remained unmatched. This CDR3 spans 14 amino acids. The germline V gene has CDR1 LNHDA and CDR2 SQIVND (reference sequence). This chain's CDR3 is CASSIDRGNYGYTF. CDR3 sequence (DNA): TGTGCCAGTAGTATTGACAGGGGAAACTATGGCTACACCTTC.

The chain carries TRBV5-1 and TRBJ1-5; possible D gene TRBD1, 6 bases. The CDR3 has 13 residues. V was pared by 5 bases and J by 4 bases, with 10 bases between. Germline V CDR1 and CDR2: SGHRS, YFSETQ. CDR3 in DNA: TGCGCCAGCAGGGATGGACAGAATCAGCCCCAGCATTTT. It specifies CASRDGQNQPQHF.

This chain connects TRBV6-5 to TRBJ2-7, with D perhaps given as TRBD1 or TRBD2 (5 bases each). CDR1 and CDR2 from the germline V gene are MNHEY and SVGAGI. V shed 6 bases and J shed 0 bases, with 15 bases lying between them. The CDR3 loop spans 15 amino acids. The CDR3 is CASRRGSTSSYEQYF. CDR3 coding DNA: TGTGCCAGCAGGAGGGGTTCGACGAGCTCCTACGAGCAGTACTTC.

The chain recombines TRBV11-1 with TRBJ1-2, with D perhaps TRBD1 (6 bases). This CDR3 has 16 residues. Germline CDR1 SGHAT, CDR2 FQDESV (reference sequence). Trimming removed 8 bases at V and 1 base at J, with 20 bases between. The CDR3 loop reads CASSEGRGPFNYGYTF. For the CDR3, the DNA is TGTGCCAGCTCCGAGGGCAGGGGACCATTTAACTATGGCTACACCTTC.

The V gene is TRBV18, the J gene TRBJ2-1; 8 bases map to TRBD2. V gave up 4 bases and J gave up 10 bases; unmatched junction bases: 3. The CDR3 loop spans 12 amino acids. Germline CDR1 KGHSH, CDR2 LQKENI. The CDR3 nucleotides read TGTGCCAGCTCACAGACGGGAGGGGAGCAGTTCTTC. This translates into CASSQTGGEQFF. Complete variable domain (other parts from reference TRBV18 and TRBJ2-1): NAGVMQNPRHLVRRRGQEARLRCSPMKGHSHVYWYRQLPEEGLKFMVYLQKENIIDESGMPKERFSAEFPKEGPSILRIQQVVRGDSAAYFCASSQTGGEQFFGPGTRLTVL.

Concerning this clone itself: The sample holds other DNA sequences that translate to the same CDR3. V gene TRBV3-1 (or the pseudogene TRBV3-2) combines with J gene TRBJ2-7; weak D call: TRBD1 (5 bases). This CDR3 is built from 12 residues. Between the trimmed V and J ends, which lost 3 bases and 2 bases, there was a span of 5 bases. Per germline, CDR1 LGHDT and CDR2 YNNKEL (reference sequence). In nucleotides, the CDR3 is TGTGCCAGCAGCCAGACAGCCTACGAGCAGTACTTC. This sequence encodes CASSQTAYEQYF.